Following are 28 T cell receptor beta chains from one sample sequenced in a study of cytomegalovirus exposure and HLA in healthy donors. 13 Jbeta primers and 60 Vbeta primers were used for the PCR. Assay: immunoSEQ multiplex PCR; the TCRdb copy retains only in-frame clones and omits some. The table shows more than 150,000 clones, with 81% occurring only once. Sequences were obtained from PBMCs. Source of these receptors: a man in his fifties or sixties in good health and CMV-seronegative.

The chain joins TRBV6-1 to TRBJ1-2, with a possible D match to TRBD1 (5 bases). This CDR3 contains 13 residues. V gave up 5 bases and J gave up 8 bases, with 15 bases separating them. Per the germline V gene, CDR1 is MNHNS and CDR2 is SASEGT. Here the CDR3 DNA reads TGTGCCAGCAGTCAGGAGGGGACTGGAGGCTACACCTTC. Protein: CASSQEGTGGYTF.

The chain joins TRBV7-6 to TRBJ2-1; 9 bases fit TRBD1. The length of the CDR3 is 13 residues. V gave up 3 bases and J gave up 7 bases; unmatched junction bases: 1. Germline CDR1 and CDR2: SGHVS and FNYEAQ. CDR3 nucleotide sequence: TGTGCCAGCAGCTTTGGGACAGGGAATGAGCAGTTCTTC. Its protein is CASSFGTGNEQFF.

This clone was observed once. This rearrangement joins TRBV2 to TRBJ1-5; D gene unclear. V was clipped by 10 bases and J by 7 bases, with 23 bases between them. CDR1 and CDR2 (germline): SNHLY, FYNNEI. The CDR3 contains 15 residues. CDR3 nucleotide sequence: TGTGCCACCTCGTTAGACGGGATTGGGAAGCAGCCCCAGCATTTT. Translation gives CATSLDGIGKQPQHF. Drawing the rest from reference TRBV2 and TRBJ1-5, the complete variable domain is EPEVTQTPSHQVTQMGQEVILRCVPISNHLYFYWYRQILGQKVEFLVSFYNNEISEKSEIFDDQFSVERPDGSNFTLKIRSTKLEDSAMYFCATSLDGIGKQPQHFGDGTRLSIL.

V is TRBV7-9 and J is TRBJ1-4; D gene ambiguous. The germline CDR1 and CDR2 sequences are SEHNR and FQNEAQ (reference sequence). Trimming took 8 bases from V and 4 from J, leaving 8 bases between them. The CDR3 length is 12 residues. The CDR3 reads CASVSLNEKLFF. For the CDR3, the DNA is TGTGCCAGCGTATCCCTTAATGAAAAACTGTTTTTT.

V and J are TRBV11-2 and TRBJ2-1; TRBD2 matches 7 bases. This CDR3 has 15 amino acids. Losses at the gene ends were 6 bases for V and 2 bases for J; bases not matched to a gene: 7. Germline V gives CDR1 SGHAT, CDR2 FQNNGV. CDR3 amino acids: CASRGGGTAYNEQFF. The CDR3 DNA is TGTGCCAGCAGGGGCGGGGGAACCGCCTACAATGAGCAGTTCTTC.

The chain has TRBV2 and TRBJ1-1; tentative D call: TRBD1 (5 bases). The CDR3 runs to 14 residues. V lost 5 bases to trimming and J lost 0 bases, with 10 bases between them. From germline, CDR1 is SNHLY and CDR2 FYNNEI. CDR3 coding DNA: TGTGCCAGCAGTTCCGACAGATTGAACACTGAAGCTTTCTTT. This codes for CASSSDRLNTEAFF.

This clone came up a few times. The chain links TRBV11-2 to TRBJ1-5, with 7 bases fitting TRBD1. From germline, CDR1 is SGHAT and CDR2 FQNNGV. V was clipped by 5 bases and J by 6 bases; unmatched bases: 13. This CDR3 has 16 residues. The CDR3 coding sequence is TGTGCCAGCAGCCGCGGGGAAGGGGGCGCGGGTCAGCCCCAGCATTTT. Protein sequence: CASSRGEGGAGQPQHF. Full variable domain (rest looked up from reference TRBV11-2 and TRBJ1-5): EAGVAQSPRYKIIEKRQSVAFWCNPISGHATLYWYQQILGQGPKLLIQFQNNGVVDDSQLPKDRFSAERLKGVDSTLKIQPAKLEDSAVYLCASSRGEGGAGQPQHFGDGTRLSIL.

V and J are TRBV19 and TRBJ1-4; D gene uncertain. The CDR3 has 15 amino acids. The V gene lost 3 bases and the J gene lost 3 bases, with 11 bases spanning the gap. From germline, CDR1 is LNHDA and CDR2 SQIVND (reference sequence). Written as DNA, the CDR3 is TGTGCCAGTAGTATCTTGGTCAGATCTAATGAAAAACTGTTTTTT. Protein: CASSILVRSNEKLFF.

The rearrangement links TRBV13 to TRBJ1-1; D call uncertain. Trimming shortened V by 5 bases and J by 1 base, and 8 bases separated the two germline ends. The germline CDR1 and CDR2 sequences are PRHDT and FYEKMQ (reference sequence). This CDR3 has 13 amino acids. As DNA, the CDR3 is TGTGCCAGCAGCACAGATCGGAACACTGAAGCTTTCTTT. It translates to CASSTDRNTEAFF.

J is TRBJ2-5 and V is TRBV7-8; D gene uncertain. The end of the DNA is better explained by TRBJ2-7, so the J call may be wrong. This CDR3 has 12 residues. In germline, CDR1 is SGHVS, CDR2 FQNEAQ. The CDR3 nucleotides are TGTGCCAGCAGCTTAGGCGGTGGCGAGCAGTACTTC. Translated, it gives CASSLGGGEQYF.

V is TRBV7-8 and J is TRBJ2-7; no definite D call. The CDR3 totals 13 residues. Trimming removed 3 bases from V and 3 bases from J, with 9 bases in between. Germline CDR1 reads SGHVS; CDR2 reads FQNEAQ. The CDR3, as DNA: TGTGCCAGCAGCTTGAGGCAGTTCTACGAGCAGTACTTC. Translating it yields CASSLRQFYEQYF.

CDR3 in amino acids: CASGPGTGKTNQPQHF. In DNA form, the CDR3 reads TGTGCTAGTGGTCCCGGGACAGGGAAGACAAATCAGCCCCAGCATTTT. The chain couples TRBV12-5 to TRBJ1-5, with 9 bases aligning to TRBD1. The germline gives CDR1 LGHNT, CDR2 FRNRAP. With V trimmed by 5 bases and J by 4 bases, 9 bases remained unmatched. The CDR3 covers 16 residues.

The V call is TRBV11-2, the J call TRBJ1-6, with D possibly TRBD1 on 6 matching bases. V gave up 10 bases and J gave up 8 bases, with 21 bases separating them. CDR3 length equals 15 residues. Germline lookup yields CDR1 SGHAT and CDR2 FQNNGV. The CDR3 here is CATSAGASFDSPLHF. DNA of the CDR3: TGTGCCACCTCGGCAGGGGCTTCTTTTGATTCACCCCTCCACTTT.

The chain joins TRBV5-1 to TRBJ2-1; 10 bases map to TRBD2. J gave up 4 bases and V 1 base, and 8 bases lay outside the gene matches. Germline CDR1 is SGHRS and CDR2 is YFSETQ. This CDR3 comprises 17 residues. CDR3 residues: CASSLLGLAGVYNEQFF. The CDR3 coding sequence is TGCGCCAGCAGCTTGCTCGGGCTAGCGGGGGTATACAATGAGCAGTTCTTC. Filled out from reference TRBV5-1 and TRBJ2-1, the complete variable domain reads KAGVTQTPRYLIKTRGQQVTLSCSPISGHRSVSWYQQTPGQGLQFLFEYFSETQRNKGNFPGRFSGRQFSNSRSEMNVSTLELGDSALYLCASSLLGLAGVYNEQFFGPGTRLTVL.

This sequence joins TRBV18 and TRBJ1-1; 10 nucleotides line up with TRBD1. With V trimmed by 7 bases and J by 0 bases, 5 bases remained unmatched. Germline loops: CDR1 KGHSH, CDR2 LQKENI. The CDR3 covers 15 residues. CDR3 sequence reads: CASCRDRGLNTEAFF. In DNA, the CDR3 is TGTGCCAGCTGCCGGGACAGGGGCTTGAACACTGAAGCTTTCTTT.

The chain carries TRBV27 and TRBJ2-5; D remains ambiguous. The CDR3 consists of 13 residues. Germline values: CDR1 MNHEY, CDR2 SMNVEV (reference sequence). V was trimmed by 5 bases and J by 5 bases, leaving 12 bases between them. The DNA for the CDR3 is TGTGCCAGCAGTAGATCGTACCGGGAGACCCAGTACTTC. Protein: CASSRSYRETQYF.

V gene TRBV7-6 combines with J gene TRBJ2-2, with 9 nucleotides matching TRBD1. Trimming cost V 5 bases and J 4 bases; bases outside gene matches: 5. The CDR3 spans 15 residues. Germline V gene sequence: CDR1 SGHVS, CDR2 FNYEAQ. CDR3 bases: TGTGCCAGCAGCCCGGGACAGGGAAGCACCGGGGAGCTGTTTTTT. It encodes CASSPGQGSTGELFF.

The rearrangement uses TRBV5-1 and TRBJ2-1; D gene ambiguous. Germline V gives CDR1 SGHRS, CDR2 YFSETQ. Between the trimmed V and J ends, which lost 0 bases and 0 bases, there was a span of 10 bases. The CDR3 runs 16 residues. In DNA, the CDR3 is TGCGCCAGCAGCTTGGAATCTCGGAGCTCCTACAATGAGCAGTTCTTC. Translation gives CASSLESRSSYNEQFF.

The J gene is TRBJ1-3, the V gene TRBV9, with a weak D call TRBD1 (5 bases). V was cut by 7 bases and J by 3 bases, with 11 bases left in between. This CDR3 has 13 amino acids. Germline CDR1 reads SGDLS; CDR2 reads YYNGEE. CDR3 coding DNA: TGTGCCAGCTCGGGGGGTCGTGGAAACACCATATATTTT. This codes for CASSGGRGNTIYF.

V and J are TRBV29-1 and TRBJ2-1, with 7 bases aligning to TRBD1. The V segment lost 7 bases and the J segment 0 bases; nucleotides outside the gene matches: 6. The CDR3 is 14 residues long. CDR1 is SQVTM and CDR2 is ANQGSEA in the germline V gene. The CDR3 sequence: CSALRDSSYNEQFF. In DNA, the CDR3 is TGCAGCGCCCTTAGGGACAGCTCCTACAATGAGCAGTTCTTC.

This clone turned up a few times. The rearrangement joins TRBV5-1 to TRBJ2-3; no definite D call. CDR1 is SGHRS and CDR2 is YFSETQ in the germline V gene. CDR3 size: 14 residues. Trimming left V 0 bases short and J 9 bases short, with 14 bases between. CDR3 in DNA: TGCGCCAGCAGCTTGGACAGTTCGGCCCAGACGCAGTATTTT. Translated: CASSLDSSAQTQYF. Complete variable domain (other parts from reference TRBV5-1 and TRBJ2-3): KAGVTQTPRYLIKTRGQQVTLSCSPISGHRSVSWYQQTPGQGLQFLFEYFSETQRNKGNFPGRFSGRQFSNSRSEMNVSTLELGDSALYLCASSLDSSAQTQYFGPGTRLTVL.

This rearrangement joins TRBV29-1 to TRBJ1-1, with 7 nucleotides matching TRBD1. V shed 5 bases and J 5 bases; nucleotides not matched to a gene: 5. This CDR3 has 12 amino acids. Looked up from germline, CDR1 is SQVTM and CDR2 is ANQGSEA. This CDR3 is CSVSRGQTEAFF. CDR3 DNA sequence: TGCAGCGTTTCTAGGGGGCAAACTGAAGCTTTCTTT.

J is TRBJ1-5 and V is TRBV2; TRBD1 might be the D (6 bases). Germline lookup yields CDR1 SNHLY and CDR2 FYNNEI. The V end lost 3 bases, the J end lost 2 bases, and 14 bases lay between the germline ends. The CDR3 runs 16 residues. The chain's CDR3 is CASSEGAIGGNQPQHF. The CDR3 DNA is TGTGCCAGCAGTGAGGGGGCGATCGGGGGCAATCAGCCCCAGCATTTT.

The rearrangement links TRBV5-4 to TRBJ2-7; weak D call: TRBD1 (5 bases). Germline V gene data show CDR1 as SGHNT and CDR2 as YYREEE (reference sequence). The V end lost 1 base, the J end lost 7 bases, and 12 bases lay between the germline ends. This CDR3 has 13 residues. Here the CDR3 DNA reads TGTGCCAGCAGCTTGAAGGGAAGGGGAGAGCAGTACTTC. This gives the protein CASSLKGRGEQYF.

The chain combines TRBV7-2 with TRBJ2-7, with D possibly TRBD1 on 5 matching bases. The ends were cut back, 1 base at V and 3 bases at J, with 10 bases in the middle. Germline CDR1 SGHTA, CDR2 FQGNSA. The CDR3 runs to 14 residues. The CDR3 region has the DNA TGTGCCAGCAGCTTAGGGCAGGGTCTCTACGAGCAGTACTTC. Translating it yields CASSLGQGLYEQYF.

The chain couples TRBV5-1 to TRBJ1-2; a weak D match, TRBD1 (6 bases). The CDR3 contains 13 residues. Germline values: CDR1 SGHRS, CDR2 YFSETQ. Trimming cost V 3 bases and J 8 bases, with 14 bases left between them. The CDR3 protein is CASSSTGNSGYTF. The DNA of the CDR3 is TGCGCCAGCAGCTCGACAGGTAATAGCGGCTACACCTTC.

Only a few counts were recorded for this clone. V gene TRBV7-2 combines with J gene TRBJ2-5; 9 bases match TRBD2. J lost 3 bases, V lost 1 base, and 6 bases had no gene match. Germline values: CDR1 SGHTA, CDR2 FQGNSA. This CDR3 contains 16 residues. CDR3 nucleotide sequence: TGTGCCAGCAGCTTAGTTAATAAGCGGGGGGAAGAGACCCAGTACTTC. Amino acid sequence: CASSLVNKRGEETQYF.

The chain employs TRBV7-9 and TRBJ2-7, with D uncertain. V dropped 5 bases and J dropped 10 bases, with 15 bases sitting between them. CDR1 SEHNR and CDR2 FQNEAQ come from the germline V gene (reference sequence). The CDR3 has 12 residues. The CDR3 spells CASSNIRIEQYF. For the CDR3, the DNA is TGTGCCAGCAGCAATATTAGAATCGAACAGTACTTC.